The sequence of this T cell receptor (beta chain) was determined in a study of monozygotic twins with inflammatory bowel disease. Whole-study results and caveats: Possibly reflecting limited power, no difference in repertoire similarity was found between concordant and discordant twins. Patient repertoire variability may have increased through differing immunosuppressive treatments.

TCRdb re-called the 5' RACE reads and gives one entry per CDR3 protein, without DNA. Its table records approximately 390,000 distinct CDR3 sequences. The CDR3 has 15 residues. The germline CDR1 and CDR2 sequences are DFQATT and SNEGSKA (reference sequence). As concerns this clonotype: What it binds is unknown.

Sequencing input: blood. The rearrangement joins TRBV20-1 to TRBJ1-1; TCRdb proposes TRBD1, but this gene call is untestable without DNA. The source is a human donor with ulcerative colitis or Crohn's disease, or a healthy co-twin of an affected twin (not recorded which). CDR3 amino acids: CSAPQQGVRNTEAFF.